What follows are 2 T cell receptor beta chains derived from one specimen sequenced in a study of cytomegalovirus exposure and HLA in healthy donors. 60 Vbeta and 13 Jbeta primers were used in PCR. TCRdb's table, derived via immunoSEQ multiplex PCR, lists solely in-frame clones and lacks some. The sample gives approximately 72,000 clones, around 80% of which show up once; under 2.5% is in the top ten. Sequenced: PBMCs. These receptors came from a man younger than 35 in good health and CMV-seronegative.

As regards this clone: Other DNA sequences of this sample code for an identical CDR3. The chain has TRBV5-1 and TRBJ1-2, with D hard to call. Germline V lookup: CDR1 SGHRS, CDR2 YFSETQ. The ends were cut back, 1 base at V and 0 bases at J, with 7 bases in the middle. CDR3 length: 14 residues. The CDR3 nucleotides are TGCGCCAGCAGCTTGTACGGTGCTAACTATGGCTACACCTTC. Residues: CASSLYGANYGYTF. The variable domain in full, completed from reference TRBV5-1 and TRBJ1-2, reads KAGVTQTPRYLIKTRGQQVTLSCSPISGHRSVSWYQQTPGQGLQFLFEYFSETQRNKGNFPGRFSGRQFSNSRSEMNVSTLELGDSALYLCASSLYGANYGYTFGSGTRLTVV.

The J gene is TRBJ2-3, the V gene TRBV2; D is undetermined. Germline loops: CDR1 SNHLY, CDR2 FYNNEI. V was trimmed by 6 bases and J by 6 bases, leaving 13 bases between them. CDR3 length equals 13 residues. The CDR3 DNA sequence: TGTGCCAGCAGACGACTTGGTGGGGATACGCAGTATTTT. Amino acid sequence: CASRRLGGDTQYF.